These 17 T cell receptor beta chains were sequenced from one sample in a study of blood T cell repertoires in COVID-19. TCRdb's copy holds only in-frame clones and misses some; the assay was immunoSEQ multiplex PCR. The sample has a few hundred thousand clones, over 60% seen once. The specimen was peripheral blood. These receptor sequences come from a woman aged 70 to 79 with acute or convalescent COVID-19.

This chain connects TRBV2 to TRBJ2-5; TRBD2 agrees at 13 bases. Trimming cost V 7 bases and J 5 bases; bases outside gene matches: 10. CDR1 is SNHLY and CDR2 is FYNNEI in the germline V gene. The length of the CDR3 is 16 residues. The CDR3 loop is CASTEPRLAGGETQYF. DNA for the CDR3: TGTGCCAGCACCGAGCCTCGACTAGCGGGGGGTGAGACCCAGTACTTC.

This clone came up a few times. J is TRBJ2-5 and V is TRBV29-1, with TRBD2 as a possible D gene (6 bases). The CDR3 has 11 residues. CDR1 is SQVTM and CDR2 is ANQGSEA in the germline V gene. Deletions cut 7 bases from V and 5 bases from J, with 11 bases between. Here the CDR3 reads CSGGVRETQYF. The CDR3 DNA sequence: TGCAGCGGGGGGGTTCGGGAGACCCAGTACTTC.

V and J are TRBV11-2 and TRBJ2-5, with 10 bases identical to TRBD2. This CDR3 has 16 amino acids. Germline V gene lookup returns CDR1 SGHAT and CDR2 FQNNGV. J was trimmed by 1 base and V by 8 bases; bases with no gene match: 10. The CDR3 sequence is CASALAGSRPQETQYF. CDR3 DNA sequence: TGTGCCAGCGCACTAGCGGGGAGCCGCCCCCAAGAGACCCAGTACTTC.

The CDR3 sequence: CASSAGLVGYEQFF. The CDR3 coding sequence is TGTGCCAGCAGCGCAGGACTAGTGGGCTATGAGCAGTTCTTC. The V call is TRBV7-2, the J call TRBJ2-1; 7 bases map to TRBD2. The V and J ends lost 5 bases and 8 bases, in that order; junction bases with no gene match: 9. This CDR3 comprises 14 residues. Germline CDR1 and CDR2: SGHTA and FQGNSA.

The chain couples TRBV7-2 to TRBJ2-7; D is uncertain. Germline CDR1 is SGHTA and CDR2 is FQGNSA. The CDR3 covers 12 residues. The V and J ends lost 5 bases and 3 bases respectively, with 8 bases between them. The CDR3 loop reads CASSGSFYEQYF. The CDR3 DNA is TGTGCCAGCAGCGGCTCTTTCTACGAGCAGTACTTC.

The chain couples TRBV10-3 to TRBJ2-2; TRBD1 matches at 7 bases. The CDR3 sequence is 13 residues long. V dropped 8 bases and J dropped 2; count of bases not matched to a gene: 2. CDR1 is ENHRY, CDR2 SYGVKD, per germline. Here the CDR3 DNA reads TGTGCCATCCACAGGGGAAACACCGGGGAGCTGTTTTTT. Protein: CAIHRGNTGELFF.

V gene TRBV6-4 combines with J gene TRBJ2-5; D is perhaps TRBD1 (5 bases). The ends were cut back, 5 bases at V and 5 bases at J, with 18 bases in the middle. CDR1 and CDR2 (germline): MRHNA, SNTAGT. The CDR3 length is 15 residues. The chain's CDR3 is CASSRSIGAWETQYF. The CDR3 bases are TGTGCCAGCAGTCGCAGTATAGGGGCATGGGAGACCCAGTACTTC.

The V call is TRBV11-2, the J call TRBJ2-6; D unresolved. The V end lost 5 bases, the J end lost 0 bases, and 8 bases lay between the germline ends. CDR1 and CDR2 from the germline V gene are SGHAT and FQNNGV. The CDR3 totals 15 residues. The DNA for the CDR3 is TGTGCCAGCAGCCTCAGTGCCTCTGGGGCCAACGTCCTGACTTTC. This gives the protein CASSLSASGANVLTF.

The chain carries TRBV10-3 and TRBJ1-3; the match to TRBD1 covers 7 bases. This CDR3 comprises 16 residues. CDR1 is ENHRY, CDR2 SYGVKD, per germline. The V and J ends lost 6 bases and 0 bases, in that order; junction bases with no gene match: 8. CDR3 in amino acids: CAIRDPGTDSGNTIYF. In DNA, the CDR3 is TGTGCCATCAGGGACCCCGGGACAGACTCTGGAAACACCATATATTTT.

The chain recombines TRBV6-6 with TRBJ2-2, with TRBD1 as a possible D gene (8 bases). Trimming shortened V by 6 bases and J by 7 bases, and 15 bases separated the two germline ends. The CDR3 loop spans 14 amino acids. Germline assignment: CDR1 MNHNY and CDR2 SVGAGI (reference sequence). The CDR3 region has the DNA TGTGCCAGCAGGGCGACAGGGGAGGGCGGGGAGCTGTTTTTT. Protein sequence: CASRATGEGGELFF.

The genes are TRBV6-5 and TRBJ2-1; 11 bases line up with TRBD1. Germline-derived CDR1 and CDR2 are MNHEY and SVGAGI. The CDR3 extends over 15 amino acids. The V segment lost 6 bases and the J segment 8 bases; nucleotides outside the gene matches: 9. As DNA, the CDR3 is TGTGCCAGCAGGCCTCGGGGGACAGGGGGGCATGAGCAGTTCTTC. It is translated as CASRPRGTGGHEQFF.

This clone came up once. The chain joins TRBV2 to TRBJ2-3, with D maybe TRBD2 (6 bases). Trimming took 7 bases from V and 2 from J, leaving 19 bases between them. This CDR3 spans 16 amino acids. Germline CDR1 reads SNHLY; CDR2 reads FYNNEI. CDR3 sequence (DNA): TGTGCCAGCAAGGATTTCACGGGGGAAACCACAGATACGCAGTATTTT. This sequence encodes CASKDFTGETTDTQYF.

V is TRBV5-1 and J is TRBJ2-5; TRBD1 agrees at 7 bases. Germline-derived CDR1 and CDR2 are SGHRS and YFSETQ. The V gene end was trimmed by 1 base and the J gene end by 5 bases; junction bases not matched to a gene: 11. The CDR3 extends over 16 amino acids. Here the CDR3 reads CASSLTLDRVEETQYF. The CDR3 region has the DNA TGCGCCAGCAGCTTGACCCTAGACAGGGTAGAGGAGACCCAGTACTTC. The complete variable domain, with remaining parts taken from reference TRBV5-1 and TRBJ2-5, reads KAGVTQTPRYLIKTRGQQVTLSCSPISGHRSVSWYQQTPGQGLQFLFEYFSETQRNKGNFPGRFSGRQFSNSRSEMNVSTLELGDSALYLCASSLTLDRVEETQYFGPGTRLLVL.

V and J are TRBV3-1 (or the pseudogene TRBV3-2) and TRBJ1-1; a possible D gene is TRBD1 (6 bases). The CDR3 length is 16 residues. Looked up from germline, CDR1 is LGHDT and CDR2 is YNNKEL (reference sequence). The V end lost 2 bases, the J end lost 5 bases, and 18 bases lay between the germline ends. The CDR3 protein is CASSQTTGGRGTEAFF. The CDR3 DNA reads TGTGCCAGCAGCCAAACTACGGGGGGGCGTGGGACTGAAGCTTTCTTT.

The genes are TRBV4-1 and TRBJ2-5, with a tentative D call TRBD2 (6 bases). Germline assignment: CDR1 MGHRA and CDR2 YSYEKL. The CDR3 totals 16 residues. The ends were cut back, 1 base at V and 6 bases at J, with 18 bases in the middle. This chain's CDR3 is CASSQGSGDRRQTQYF. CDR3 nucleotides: TGCGCCAGCAGCCAAGGTTCGGGAGACCGCCGACAGACCCAGTACTTC.

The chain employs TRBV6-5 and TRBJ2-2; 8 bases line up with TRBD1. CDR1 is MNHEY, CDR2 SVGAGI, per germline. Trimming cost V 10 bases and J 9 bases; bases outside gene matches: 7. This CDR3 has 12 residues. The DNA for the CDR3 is TGTGCCACCTCGCAGGGGGCCCGGGAGCTGTTTTTT. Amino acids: CATSQGARELFF.

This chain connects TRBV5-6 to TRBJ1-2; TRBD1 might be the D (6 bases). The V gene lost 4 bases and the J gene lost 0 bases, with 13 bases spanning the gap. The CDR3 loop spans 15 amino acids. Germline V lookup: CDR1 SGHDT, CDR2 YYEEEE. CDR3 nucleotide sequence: TGTGCCAGCAGCCGTCGGACAGCAACTAACTATGGCTACACCTTC. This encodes CASSRRTATNYGYTF.